This is a list of T cell receptor beta chains from one sample in a study of shared T cell receptors in the human thymus. Profiling relied on immunoSEQ multiplex PCR, and the TCRdb table lists in-frame clones only, not all of them. The data show hundreds of thousands of clones, about 89% seen once. These data also formed part of another study, on human thymus T cells.

Sequencing used thymocytes. These receptors all come from a boy under two years old with a congenital heart defect. Both conserved end residues are part of each CDR3. A D gene is named only where the DNA matches it firmly. The size of a clone is reported for some rows only, either as once, few or many, or as a class for expanded clones.

d_call	clone_size	cdr3_length	j_call	v_call	cdr3_nt	cdr3_aa
TRBD1	NA	14	TRBJ1-2	TRBV6-5	TGTGCCAGCAGTCCCCGGGACAGGGAGAGTGGCTACACCTTC	CASSPRDRESGYTF
TRBD1	NA	15	TRBJ1-3	TRBV15	TGTGCCACCAGAGGACAGGGCCCCATTGAAAACACCATATATTTT	CATRGQGPIENTIYF
NA	NA	12	TRBJ1-2	TRBV21-1	TGTGCCAGCAGCCGTCCCGGGGGGCGAGGATTATTC	CASSRPGGRGLF
NA	once	15	TRBJ2-5	TRBV4-3	TGCGCCAGCAGCCAAGACGGCCCCCAGGTTCGGACCCAGTACTTC	CASSQDGPQVRTQYF
TRBD2	NA	17	TRBJ2-1	TRBV14	TGTGCCAGCAGCCAAGACACGGCGGGGGTCCTCTACAATGAGCAGTTCTTC	CASSQDTAGVLYNEQFF
TRBD1	few	14	TRBJ1-6	TRBV2	TGTGCCAGCAGTGCCCTGGACAGGGGAGGTCCCCTCCACTTT	CASSALDRGGPLHF
NA	NA	13	TRBJ2-3	TRBV19	TGTGCCAGTAGAGGCAGGCCCACAGATACGCAGTATTTT	CASRGRPTDTQYF
NA	NA	15	TRBJ2-7	TRBV29-1	TGCAGCGTTGAAGGGGGGACTGCACATCTCCACGAGCAGTACTTC	CSVEGGTAHLHEQYF
TRBD2	NA	16	TRBJ2-3	TRBV5-4	TGTGCCAGCAGCTACAGACTAGCGGGGAGCACAGATACGCAGTATTTT	CASSYRLAGSTDTQYF
NA	NA	18	TRBJ2-2	TRBV12-5	TGTGCTAGTGGTTTGGTACGAGGTTCCAGGACAAGCACCGGGGAGCTGTTTTTT	CASGLVRGSRTSTGELFF
NA	NA	15	TRBJ1-1	TRBV5-1	TGCGCCAGCAGCTTGACCAGGGCCCCTGCCGGTGAAGCTTTCTTT	CASSLTRAPAGEAFF
TRBD1	NA	16	TRBJ1-6	TRBV4-1	TGCGCCAGCAGCCAAGTTTGGGGACAGGAAAATTCCCCCCTCCACTTT	CASSQVWGQENSPLHF
TRBD2	NA	13	TRBJ2-1	TRBV28	TGTGCCAGCGAACCCCGGGGAGGGAATGAGCAGTTCTTC	CASEPRGGNEQFF
TRBD2	few	16	TRBJ2-1	TRBV28	TGTGCCAGCAGATCTAGGACTAGCGGGGCGAGAAATGAGCAGTTCTTC	CASRSRTSGARNEQFF
NA	NA	17	TRBJ1-2	TRBV19	TGTGCCAGTAGTATAATCCGGGTCTCCCATCCCCTCTATGGCTACACCTTC	CASSIIRVSHPLYGYTF
NA	NA	14	TRBJ1-2	TRBV14	TGTGCCAGCAGCCAATATGTAGGATCGGGAGGCTACACCTTC	CASSQYVGSGGYTF
TRBD1	NA	16	TRBJ1-1	TRBV12-5	TGTGCTAGTGGTTTGGTACTTCAACAGGGGGACACTGAAGCTTTCTTT	CASGLVLQQGDTEAFF
NA	NA	14	TRBJ1-1	TRBV4-3	TGCGCCAGCAGCCAACTTCCCTTCGGAGCTGAAGCTTTCTTT	CASSQLPFGAEAFF
NA	NA	15	TRBJ2-5	TRBV7-9	TGTGCCAGCAGCTTAGTGGTCGGGGTTCGGGAGACCCAGTACTTC	CASSLVVGVRETQYF
TRBD1	NA	17	TRBJ1-1	TRBV7-2	TGTGCCAGCAGCTCTTACAGGGGGCTAAGGTCGAGCACTGAAGCTTTCTTT	CASSSYRGLRSSTEAFF
TRBD1	NA	17	TRBJ2-3	TRBV7-8	TGTGCCAGCGGGACAGGTCTTCACGAGATGGGCACAGATACGCAGTATTTT	CASGTGLHEMGTDTQYF
TRBD2	few	16	TRBJ2-5	TRBV13	TGTGCCAGCAGGTTGTTCGGCGGGAGGGGGCAAGAGACCCAGTACTTC	CASRLFGGRGQETQYF
NA	NA	10	TRBJ1-1	TRBV10-1	TGCGCCAGGGGGGGCACTGAAGCTTTCTTT	CARGGTEAFF
TRBD2	NA	15	TRBJ2-7	TRBV6-5	TGTGCCAGCAGTTACCTTTCTAGCGGGAGATACGAGCAGTACTTC	CASSYLSSGRYEQYF
NA	NA	16	TRBJ2-6	TRBV11-2	TGTGCCAGCAGCAACGGACACGACTCTGGGGCCAACGTCCTGACTTTC	CASSNGHDSGANVLTF
TRBD1	NA	14	TRBJ1-2	TRBV6-1	TGTGCCAGCAGTATGGACAGGGGGGGATATGGCTACACCTTC	CASSMDRGGYGYTF
NA	few	17	TRBJ1-5	TRBV4-1	TGCGCCAGCAGCCAAGATTGGGAAGCACGGGGGAATCAGCCCCAGCATTTT	CASSQDWEARGNQPQHF
TRBD1	once	16	TRBJ2-5	TRBV29-1	TGCAGCGTTGCCCCGGGCGGAGAGGGGGCAGGAGAGACCCAGTACTTC	CSVAPGGEGAGETQYF
TRBD1	NA	13	TRBJ2-7	TRBV2	TGTGCCAGCAGCTGGGACAGGGCGGTCGAGCAGTACTTC	CASSWDRAVEQYF
TRBD1	NA	16	TRBJ2-7	TRBV4-3	TGCGCCAGCAGCCAAGGGGTCGACAGGGGCTTCGACGAGCAGTACTTC	CASSQGVDRGFDEQYF